This TCR beta chain was captured by sequencing in a study of T-cell reconstitution after alpha-beta-depleted transplantation in children. Study conclusions and caveats: There were reportedly several hundred expanded graft clones from which alpha-beta T cells came about two months after transplant. Diversity of TCRbeta at day 60 was high in some patients, arising from surviving recipient T cells and thymic progenitors. Among T cells one year after transplant, newly produced cells accounted for most counts and diversity.

CDR3 length: 13 residues. The ends were cut back, 3 bases at V and 5 bases at J, with 13 bases in the middle. Looked up from germline, CDR1 is DFQATT and CDR2 is SNEGSKA (reference sequence). This clonotype was recorded a few times. Antigen specificity is unknown. The TCRbeta library was prepared with unique molecular identifiers. TCRdb itself ran the PCR reads through MiXCR, one entry per CDR3 protein. The sample has about 580,000 distinct CDR3 sequences, around 23% seen once. Sequenced here: PBMCs, mostly from graft donor cells, sampled 360 days after TCRalphabeta/CD19-depleted stem cell transplant. This TCR derives from a boy younger than two who had a stem cell transplant for acute myeloid leukemia, so the T cells may come from the graft donor. The rearrangement joins TRBV20-1 to TRBJ1-1; no definite D call. CDR3 region: CSARIPGLTEAFF. The CDR3 DNA sequence: TGCAGTGCTAGGATTCCGGGATTGACTGAAGCTTTCTTT.